The clone carrying this TCR beta chain has a handful of counts. Its target is not known. This sample was included in a study of blood T cells in healthy people across ages. With a J-beta primer mix and a sample-barcoded 5' primer, a second PCR ran about 6 to 11 cycles. A tag from a template-switch adaptor with 12 random nucleotides marked each cDNA molecule. TCRdb itself ran the 5' RACE reads through MiXCR, one entry per CDR3 protein. The data hold roughly 800,000 distinct CDR3 sequences, with about three fifths observed a single time. CDR1 is SGHRS, CDR2 YFSETQ, per germline. The CDR3 is 16 amino acids. Trimming took off 0 bases at V and 0 bases at J, with 12 bases between the two ends. Study-wide results and caveats: Percentage of naive T cells showed a strong correlation with TCR beta diversity.

The chain recombines TRBV5-1 with TRBJ1-1; D is ambiguous. This clonotype was obtained from a man aged 25-45 years in good health. The sequenced sample consisted of blood. CDR3 sequence (DNA): TGCGCCAGCAGCTTGGAAGGTAAATCGATGAACACTGAAGCTTTCTTT. It encodes CASSLEGKSMNTEAFF. The full variable domain, with the rest looked up from reference TRBV5-1 and TRBJ1-1, is KAGVTQTPRYLIKTRGQQVTLSCSPISGHRSVSWYQQTPGQGLQFLFEYFSETQRNKGNFPGRFSGRQFSNSRSEMNVSTLELGDSALYLCASSLEGKSMNTEAFFGQGTRLTVV.